These 27 T cell receptor beta chains were sequenced from one sample in a study of blood T cells in healthy people across ages. Next came a second PCR, run for about 6 to 12 cycles, which used a sample-barcoded 5' primer along with a J-beta primer mix. In TCRdb, the 5' RACE reads were re-called with MiXCR into one record per CDR3 protein. The sample carries around 1,900,000 distinct CDR3 sequences, 35% to 50% recorded once. Sequenced input: blood. These receptors were collected from a human donor in good health.

This clonotype has only a few counts. V gene TRBV6-1 combines with J gene TRBJ2-4; D unresolved. The J call is in doubt because the DNA end fits TRBJ2-7 better. This CDR3 is 13 amino acids long. The germline V gene encodes CDR1 MNHNS and CDR2 SASEGT. CDR3 in DNA: TGTGCCAGCAGTGATATGACCCCCTACGAGCAGTACTTC. Protein product: CASSDMTPYEQYF.

V usage is TRBV2 and J usage is TRBJ2-4; unclear D gene. The J call could be wrong; TRBJ2-5 is a better fit for the DNA end. The CDR3 runs to 16 residues. CDR1 SNHLY and CDR2 FYNNEI come from the germline V gene. The CDR3: CASSEAMGSLQETQYF. CDR3 bases: TGTGCCAGCAGTGAAGCGATGGGAAGTCTTCAGGAGACCCAGTACTTC.

This clonotype has a single count. This may be a read error, as it is one base from a much larger clone. The V gene is TRBV4-1, the J gene TRBJ2-5; D is perhaps TRBD2 (6 bases). Germline lookup yields CDR1 MGHRA and CDR2 YSYEKL. The CDR3 totals 15 residues. CDR3 loop: CSSSLSWDLQETQYF. The CDR3 DNA sequence: TGCTCCAGCAGCCTATCTTGGGACTTGCAAGAGACCCAGTACTTC.

The chain recombines TRBV29-1 with TRBJ1-2, with D possibly TRBD1 on 6 matching bases. CDR1 and CDR2 from the germline V gene are SQVTM and ANQGSEA. V dropped 7 bases and J dropped 6 bases, with 12 bases sitting between them. The CDR3 is 11 residues long. The CDR3 DNA reads as TGCAGCGCGAGGGGGGCAGATGGCTACACCTTC. Amino acids: CSARGADGYTF.

The chain uses TRBV7-2 and TRBJ2-7, with a weak D call TRBD2 (5 bases). V was clipped by 3 bases and J by 5 bases, with 17 bases between them. This CDR3 contains 15 residues. Germline CDR1 reads SGHTA; CDR2 reads FQGNSA. DNA for the CDR3: TGTGCCAGCAGCTTCCGCCCTTCTAGCTACAACGAGCAGTACTTC. Protein product: CASSFRPSSYNEQYF. The variable domain in full, with the rest retrieved from reference TRBV7-2 and TRBJ2-7, is GAGVSQSPSNKVTEKGKDVELRCDPISGHTALYWYRQSLGQGLEFLIYFQGNSAPDKSGLPSDRFSAERTGGSVSTLTIQRTQQEDSAVYLCASSFRPSSYNEQYFGPGTRLTVT.

This clonotype was seen only a few times. This chain joins TRBV5-1 and TRBJ1-4; D unresolved. Trimming pared 0 bases from V and 8 bases from J, leaving 14 bases between. Germline CDR1 is SGHRS and CDR2 is YFSETQ. The CDR3 has 15 amino acids. The CDR3: CASSLARGIAEKLFF. The CDR3 coding sequence is TGCGCCAGCAGCTTGGCTCGCGGCATTGCGGAAAAACTGTTTTTT.

This chain links TRBV4-2 with TRBJ2-1, with 10 bases fitting TRBD2. This CDR3 is 15 amino acids long. Trimming at V came to 3 bases and at J to 8 bases, leaving 7 bases not matched to a gene. Germline lookup yields CDR1 LGHNA and CDR2 YNFKEQ. CDR3 nucleotide sequence: TGTGCCAGCAGCCATCGACTAGCGGGCATTTATGAGCAGTTCTTC. Amino acid sequence: CASSHRLAGIYEQFF.

This clonotype was picked up many times. This chain connects TRBV7-2 to TRBJ2-5; TRBD2 matches 11 bases. V dropped 6 bases and J dropped 9; count of bases not matched to a gene: 9. The V gene's germline CDR1 is SGHTA and CDR2 FQGNSA. The CDR3 covers 14 residues. DNA for the CDR3: TGTGCCAGCAGGGGACTAGCGGCTAGGGGCGCCCAGTACTTC. Amino acid sequence: CASRGLAARGAQYF.

The rearrangement joins TRBV20-1 to TRBJ2-1; TRBD2 aligns across 7 bases. From germline, CDR1 is DFQATT and CDR2 SNEGSKA (reference sequence). The V segment lost 4 bases and the J segment 4 bases; nucleotides outside the gene matches: 7. The CDR3 has 14 amino acids. The CDR3 reads CSAKTIAGYNEQFF. The CDR3 bases are TGCAGTGCTAAAACTATAGCGGGTTACAATGAGCAGTTCTTC.

In this sample, this clonotype turned up a few times. The chain is built from TRBV7-9 and TRBJ2-7; D gene ambiguous. The CDR3 runs 11 residues. Per the germline V gene, CDR1 is SEHNR and CDR2 is FQNEAQ (reference sequence). V was pared by 10 bases and J by 4 bases, with 11 bases between. The CDR3 loop reads CAIRTPYEQYF. The CDR3 DNA follows: TGTGCCATTCGTACCCCGTACGAGCAGTACTTC. Filled out from reference TRBV7-9 and TRBJ2-7, the complete variable domain reads DTGVSQNPRHKITKRGQNVTFRCDPISEHNRLYWYRQTLGQGPEFLTYFQNEAQLEKSRLLSDRFSAERPKGSFSTLEIQRTEQGDSAMYLCAIRTPYEQYFGPGTRLTVT.

This rearrangement joins TRBV7-2 to TRBJ2-7, with D possibly matching TRBD1 (6 bases). The germline V gene has CDR1 SGHTA and CDR2 FQGNSA. There are 15 residues in the CDR3. Trimming stripped 5 bases from V and 0 bases from J, with 14 bases between. CDR3 coding DNA: TGTGCCAGCAGCGCCCGGACAGCTTCCTCCTACGAGCAGTACTTC. Amino acid sequence: CASSARTASSYEQYF.

This clonotype was seen ten or more times. The chain is built from TRBV7-9 and TRBJ2-3; D call uncertain. The CDR3 sequence is 14 residues long. Germline-derived CDR1 and CDR2 are SEHNR and FQNEAQ (reference sequence). V gave up 2 bases and J gave up 0 bases, with 6 bases separating them. CDR3 residues: CASSLTSSTDTQYF. Here the CDR3 DNA reads TGTGCCAGCAGCTTAACTTCTAGCACAGATACGCAGTATTTT.

This clonotype was observed a few times. This chain connects TRBV4-3 to TRBJ1-2; a possible D gene is TRBD1 (6 bases). V gave up 3 bases and J gave up 8 bases, with 13 bases separating them. Germline V gene sequence: CDR1 LGHNA, CDR2 YSLEER. The CDR3 loop spans 13 amino acids. DNA for the CDR3: TGCGCCAGCAGCCACGCAGGAGGGGGAGGCTACACCTTC. Protein: CASSHAGGGGYTF.

This clonotype was found once. In DNA form, the CDR3 reads TGTGCCAGCGGTCAAATTAACTATGGCTACACCTTC. Residues: CASGQINYGYTF. This chain links TRBV6-2 or TRBV6-3 with TRBJ1-2; D gene uncertain. The CDR3 sequence is 12 residues long. V dropped 8 bases and J dropped 1 base, with 8 bases sitting between them. Germline CDR1 MNHEY, CDR2 SVGEGT.

This clonotype was seen more than once but under ten times. The chain combines TRBV2 with TRBJ2-7, with D perhaps being TRBD1 or TRBD2 (5 bases each). Germline CDR1 reads SNHLY; CDR2 reads FYNNEI. The V end lost 1 base, the J end lost 5 bases, and 12 bases lay between the germline ends. CDR3 size: 14 residues. The CDR3 spells CASSEVTGGDEQYF. CDR3 in DNA: TGTGCCAGCAGTGAAGTTACAGGAGGAGACGAGCAGTACTTC.

This clonotype was seen ten or more times. This chain uses TRBV7-3 with TRBJ2-2; tentatively, D is TRBD1 (6 bases). Trimming shortened V by 1 base and J by 5 bases, and 14 bases separated the two germline ends. CDR1 is SGHTA, CDR2 FQGTGA, per germline. The CDR3 is made up of 16 amino acids. In DNA, the CDR3 is TGTGCCAGCAGCTTAATTGGGGGCCCAAAAACCGGGGAGCTGTTTTTT. Amino acids: CASSLIGGPKTGELFF.

The chain combines TRBV27 with TRBJ1-2; TRBD1 matches 7 bases. Germline CDR1 MNHEY, CDR2 SMNVEV (reference sequence). This CDR3 region has 11 residues. After removal of 6 bases from V and 12 bases from J, the junction contained 7 bases not matched to a gene. For the CDR3, the DNA is TGTGCCAGCAGAGGTCAGGGGGAAGACACCTTC. Amino acid sequence: CASRGQGEDTF.

The sample holds a few counts of this clonotype. The V and J genes are TRBV12-5 and TRBJ2-5; perhaps D is TRBD1 or TRBD2 (6 bases each). Trimming took 3 bases from V and 5 from J, leaving 16 bases between them. Germline V gene sequence: CDR1 LGHNT, CDR2 FRNRAP. CDR3 length equals 15 residues. This chain's CDR3 is CASGFGSGGRETQYF. The CDR3 DNA reads as TGTGCTAGTGGTTTCGGCAGTGGGGGGCGGGAGACCCAGTACTTC. The variable domain in full, completed from reference TRBV12-5 and TRBJ2-5, reads DARVTQTPRHKVTEMGQEVTMRCQPILGHNTVFWYRQTMMQGLELLAYFRNRAPLDDSGMPKDRFSAEMPDATLATLKIQPSEPRDSAVYFCASGFGSGGRETQYFGPGTRLLVL.

The chain couples TRBV7-2 to TRBJ2-1, with 9 bases fitting TRBD2. Germline CDR1 SGHTA, CDR2 FQGNSA. The CDR3 has 17 amino acids. Trimming took 5 bases from V and 4 from J; bases not matched to a gene: 12. Here the CDR3 reads CASSPISATSGYNEQFF. CDR3 DNA sequence: TGTGCCAGCAGCCCCATCTCCGCGACTAGCGGATACAATGAGCAGTTCTTC.

The chain employs TRBV12-3 or TRBV12-4 and TRBJ2-4; 7 nucleotides match TRBD1. The end of the DNA is better explained by TRBJ2-7, so the J call may be wrong. The CDR3 is 15 amino acids. CDR3 residues: CASSPFGQEKYEQYF. CDR3 bases: TGTGCCAGCAGTCCTTTTGGACAGGAGAAATACGAGCAGTACTTC.

The table lists this clonotype with a few counts. V and J are TRBV7-2 and TRBJ2-5; TRBD1 aligns across 8 bases. Germline V gene lookup returns CDR1 SGHTA and CDR2 FQGNSA. This CDR3 is built from 15 residues. The ends lost 3 bases at V and 8 bases at J; junction bases unmatched: 11. The CDR3 spells CASSFTPTGAGTQYF. The CDR3 DNA sequence: TGTGCCAGCAGCTTTACCCCGACAGGGGCAGGAACCCAGTACTTC.

This clonotype was detected ten times or more. This chain connects TRBV20-1 to TRBJ2-1; D gene uncertain. Germline V gene sequence: CDR1 DFQATT, CDR2 SNEGSKA (reference sequence). This CDR3 spans 13 amino acids. This chain's CDR3 is CSADSSSYNEQFF. The CDR3 nucleotides read TGCAGCGCAGACTCGAGCTCCTACAATGAGCAGTTCTTC.

This clonotype was detected many times. The chain is built from TRBV7-2 and TRBJ2-3; D uncertain. V was trimmed by 4 bases and J by 6 bases, leaving 5 bases between them. Germline V lookup: CDR1 SGHTA, CDR2 FQGNSA. This CDR3 region has 11 residues. For the CDR3, the DNA is TGTGCCAGCAGCTCTCCCGATACGCAGTATTTT. Encoded protein: CASSSPDTQYF.

The chain's CDR3 is CSARHQAGGGDEQFF. CDR3 DNA: TGCAGTGCTAGGCATCAAGCGGGGGGAGGGGATGAGCAGTTCTTC. This chain joins TRBV20-1 and TRBJ2-1; 9 bases line up with TRBD2. The CDR3 spans 15 residues. V was clipped by 3 bases and J by 8 bases; unmatched bases: 11. Germline-derived CDR1 and CDR2 are DFQATT and SNEGSKA (reference sequence).

J is TRBJ1-6 and V is TRBV10-3; TRBD1 is a possible D gene (6 bases). Trimming pared 10 bases from V and 8 bases from J, leaving 15 bases between. Looked up from germline, CDR1 is ENHRY and CDR2 is SYGVKD. CDR3 length equals 13 residues. The CDR3 loop reads CASQGGVDSPLHF. The DNA for the CDR3 is TGTGCCAGCCAAGGGGGAGTGGATTCACCCCTCCACTTT.

This clonotype was observed a few times. The chain links TRBV5-1 to TRBJ1-2; no reliable D call. The germline V gene has CDR1 SGHRS and CDR2 YFSETQ. Trimming pared 4 bases from V and 8 bases from J, leaving 12 bases between. CDR3 length: 12 residues. CDR3 in DNA: TGCGCCAGCAGCCCGGCACGGGAAGGCTACACCTTC. Its translation: CASSPAREGYTF.

The J gene is TRBJ1-4, the V gene TRBV29-1; maybe TRBD1 (6 bases). Germline V gene sequence: CDR1 SQVTM, CDR2 ANQGSEA. This CDR3 region has 13 residues. V lost 5 bases, J lost 3 bases, and 10 bases lay in between. DNA of the CDR3: TGCAGCGTTACAGGGAGGGCTAATGAAAAACTGTTTTTT. The encoded protein is CSVTGRANEKLFF.